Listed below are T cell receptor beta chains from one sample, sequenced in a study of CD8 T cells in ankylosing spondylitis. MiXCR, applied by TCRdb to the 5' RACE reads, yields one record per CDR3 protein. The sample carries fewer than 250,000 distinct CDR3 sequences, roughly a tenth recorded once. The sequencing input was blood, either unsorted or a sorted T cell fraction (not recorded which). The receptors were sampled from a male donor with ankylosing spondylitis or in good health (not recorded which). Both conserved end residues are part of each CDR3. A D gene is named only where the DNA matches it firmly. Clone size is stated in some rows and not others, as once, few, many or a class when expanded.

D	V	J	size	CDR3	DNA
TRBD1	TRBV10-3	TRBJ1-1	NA	CAISLKGGQDTEAFF	TGTGCCATCAGTTTAAAGGGCGGACAGGACACTGAAGCTTTCTTT
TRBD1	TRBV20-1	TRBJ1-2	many	CSARETGARAFGYTF	TGCAGTGCTAGAGAGACAGGGGCCAGAGCTTTCGGCTACACCTTC
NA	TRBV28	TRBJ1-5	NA	CASSFDRAGSNQPQHF	TGTGCCAGCAGTTTTGATCGCGCGGGGAGCAATCAGCCCCAGCATTTT
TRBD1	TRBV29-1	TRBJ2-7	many	CSVGRDRGFYEQYF	TGCAGCGTCGGACGGGACAGGGGATTCTACGAGCAGTACTTC
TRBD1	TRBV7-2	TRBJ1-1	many	CASSSRDRSGTEAFF	TGTGCCAGCAGCTCCCGGGACAGGAGCGGGACTGAAGCTTTCTTT
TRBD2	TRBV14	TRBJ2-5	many	CASSRGPPGLAGEQETQYF	TGTGCCAGCAGCCGGGGACCACCGGGACTAGCGGGGGAACAAGAGACCCAGTACTTC
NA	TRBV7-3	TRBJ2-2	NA	CASSLTRTGELFF	TGTGCCAGCAGCTTAACCCGGACCGGGGAGCTGTTTTTT
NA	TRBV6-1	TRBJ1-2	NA	CASSERVEKNYGYTF	TGTGCCAGCAGTGAAAGGGTGGAAAAAAACTATGGCTACACCTTC
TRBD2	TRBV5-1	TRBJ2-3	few	CASSFAGEGDTQYF	TGCGCCAGCAGCTTCGCCGGGGAGGGGGATACGCAGTATTTT
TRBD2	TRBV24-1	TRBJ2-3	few	CATKAGAGVTDTQYF	TGTGCCACCAAAGCGGGGGCCGGGGTCACAGATACGCAGTATTTT
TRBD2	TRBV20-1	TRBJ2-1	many	CSLGTSDEQFF	TGCAGCCTAGGGACTAGCGATGAGCAGTTCTTC
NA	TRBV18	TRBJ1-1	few	CASSPSRQGANTEAFF	TGTGCCAGCTCACCATCCCGCCAGGGAGCGAACACTGAAGCTTTCTTT
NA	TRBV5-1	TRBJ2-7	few	CASSLISGLRLREQYF	TGCGCCAGCAGCTTGATCTCAGGGCTGAGGTTGCGCGAGCAGTACTTC
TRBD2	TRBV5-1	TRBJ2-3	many	CASSLDGTSGTDTQYF	TGCGCCAGCAGCTTGGACGGGACTAGCGGCACAGATACGCAGTATTTT
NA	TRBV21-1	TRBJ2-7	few	CASSFPRDISYEQYF	TGTGCCAGCAGCTTCCCCCGGGACATCTCCTACGAGCAGTACTTC
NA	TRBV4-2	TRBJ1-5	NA	CASSRVGNSDQPQHF	TGTGCCAGCAGCCGGGTGGGAAACTCAGATCAGCCCCAGCATTTT
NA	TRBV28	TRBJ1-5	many	CASSLIGNQPQHF	TGTGCCAGCAGTTTAATAGGGAATCAGCCCCAGCATTTT
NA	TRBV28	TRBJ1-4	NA	CASTSGAVKLFF	TGTGCCAGCACTAGTGGCGCTGTAAAACTGTTTTTT
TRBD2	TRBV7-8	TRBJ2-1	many	CASSLGSGGASYNEQFF	TGTGCCAGCAGCTTAGGTAGCGGGGGGGCTTCCTACAATGAGCAGTTCTTC
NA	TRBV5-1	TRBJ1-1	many	CASSLVVGSTEAFF	TGCGCCAGCAGCTTGGTCGTGGGTAGCACTGAAGCTTTCTTT
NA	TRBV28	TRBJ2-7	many	CASSPPDGRGYEQYF	TGTGCCAGCAGTCCCCCTGACGGCAGGGGCTACGAGCAGTACTTC
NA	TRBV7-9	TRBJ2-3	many	CASSLEGRGAQYF	TGTGCCAGCAGCTTAGAAGGTCGAGGTGCGCAGTATTTT
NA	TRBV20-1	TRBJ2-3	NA	CSAQNGLTSTDTQYF	TGCAGTGCTCAGAATGGACTAACGAGCACAGATACGCAGTATTTT
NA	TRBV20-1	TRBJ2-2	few	CSARRPGGTGELFF	TGCAGTGCTAGAAGGCCAGGAGGCACCGGGGAGCTGTTTTTT
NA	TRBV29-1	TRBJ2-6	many	CSVVTPGSGANVLTF	TGCAGCGTTGTTACCCCCGGCTCTGGGGCCAACGTCCTGACTTTC
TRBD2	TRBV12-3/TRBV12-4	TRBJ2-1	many	CASSLRTSGVSNEQFF	TGTGCCAGCAGTTTAAGGACTAGCGGGGTCTCCAATGAGCAGTTCTTC
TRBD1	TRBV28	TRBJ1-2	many	CASSSPGQGGRGYTF	TGTGCCAGCAGTTCTCCGGGACAGGGAGGTCGTGGCTACACCTTC
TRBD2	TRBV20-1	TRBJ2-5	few	CSASWTSGRQETQYF	TGCAGTGCTAGTTGGACTAGCGGGCGCCAAGAGACCCAGTACTTC
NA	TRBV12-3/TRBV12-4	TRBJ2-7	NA	CASRRDGGSYEQYF	TGTGCCAGCAGAAGGGACGGGGGTTCCTACGAGCAGTACTTC
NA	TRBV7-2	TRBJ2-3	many	CASSLGHQTDTQYF	TGTGCCAGCAGCCTTGGGCACCAGACAGATACGCAGTATTTT